Following are 10 T cell receptor beta chains from one sample sequenced in a study of early stage breast cancer tumors. The table came from immunoSEQ multiplex PCR; TCRdb's copy has only in-frame clones and leaves some out. The sample lists 20,000 to 25,000 clones, roughly three quarters occurring once. Material for sequencing was blood. The receptors stem from a person in their sixties with breast cancer.

This sequence joins TRBV7-8 and TRBJ2-3; 7 bases line up with TRBD2. From germline, CDR1 is SGHVS and CDR2 FQNEAQ. Trimming took 5 bases from V and 1 from J; bases not matched to a gene: 9. The length of the CDR3 is 16 residues. DNA for the CDR3: TGTGCCAGCAGCCGGCGGGTACGGGGGGGCACAGATACGCAGTATTTT. Translating gives CASSRRVRGGTDTQYF.

The rearrangement uses TRBV29-1 and TRBJ1-2; D ambiguous. Trimming removed 0 bases from V and 6 bases from J, with 11 bases in between. Germline assignment: CDR1 SQVTM and CDR2 ANQGSEA. The CDR3 has 13 residues. In DNA, the CDR3 is TGCAGCGTTGAAGATCCAGCACTGGATGGCTACACCTTC. Protein: CSVEDPALDGYTF.

This chain joins TRBV6-5 and TRBJ2-1; unclear D gene. This CDR3 has 13 residues. Germline CDR1 reads MNHEY; CDR2 reads SVGAGI. V lost 4 bases and J 7 bases, leaving 11 bases between the germline ends. The CDR3 nucleotides read TGTGCCAGCAGTTCCCTAGGTAGGAATGAGCAGTTCTTC. Protein product: CASSSLGRNEQFF.

This clone showed up just a few times. The chain combines TRBV28 with TRBJ2-3; D might be TRBD2 (6 bases). Germline V gene sequence: CDR1 MDHEN, CDR2 SYDVKM. The CDR3 runs to 15 residues. V gave up 2 bases and J gave up 2 bases, with 11 bases separating them. The CDR3 loop reads CASSLPSAITDTQYF. CDR3 DNA: TGTGCCAGCAGTTTACCTAGCGCGATCACAGATACGCAGTATTTT.

V usage is TRBV27 and J usage is TRBJ2-5, with 8 bases identical to TRBD2. Germline CDR1 and CDR2: MNHEY and SMNVEV (reference sequence). The CDR3 has 15 residues. Trimming took 0 bases from V and 4 from J; bases not matched to a gene: 4. The CDR3 sequence: CASSLSAGVLETQYF. The CDR3, as DNA: TGTGCCAGCAGTTTATCAGCGGGAGTACTAGAGACCCAGTACTTC.

Points on this clone: The junction departs from the called germline gene at one end, perhaps through a read error. The chain combines TRBV11-2 with TRBJ1-2; D gene unclear. This CDR3 has 13 residues. CDR1 SGHAT and CDR2 FQNNGV come from the germline V gene. CDR3 amino acids: CASSLEGRYGYTF. CDR3 in DNA: TGTGCCAGCAGCCTAGAAGGGCGTTATGGCTACACCTTC.

The CDR3 sequence is CASSETPGEQYF. DNA of the CDR3: TGTGCCAGCAGTGAGACACCGGGGGAGCAGTACTTC. The V and J genes are TRBV27 and TRBJ2-7; maybe TRBD2 (5 bases). The germline V gene has CDR1 MNHEY and CDR2 SMNVEV (reference sequence). The germline V and J ends were trimmed by 5 bases and 7 bases, with 12 bases remaining between them. The CDR3 length is 12 residues.

The gene calls are TRBV6-5 and TRBJ2-7; TRBD2 is a possible D gene (6 bases). Germline V gives CDR1 MNHEY, CDR2 SVGAGI. The CDR3 loop spans 15 amino acids. V was trimmed by 5 bases and J by 0 bases, leaving 14 bases between them. The CDR3 bases are TGTGCCAGCAGTCCAACGGGACTCAACTCCTACGAGCAGTACTTC. Protein product: CASSPTGLNSYEQYF.

The gene calls are TRBV7-9 and TRBJ2-3; TRBD1 is a possible D gene (6 bases). CDR3 length: 15 residues. Looked up from germline, CDR1 is SEHNR and CDR2 is FQNEAQ (reference sequence). V was trimmed by 4 bases and J by 0 bases, leaving 11 bases between them. The CDR3 DNA sequence: TGTGCCAGCAGCTCTTACAGGGACAGCACAGATACGCAGTATTTT. Protein: CASSSYRDSTDTQYF.

This chain links TRBV2 with TRBJ2-1, with 11 nucleotides matching TRBD1. Germline-derived CDR1 and CDR2 are SNHLY and FYNNEI. The length of the CDR3 is 19 residues. Trimming removed 6 bases from V and 9 bases from J; junction bases left unmatched: 22. The CDR3 sequence is CASRGIFLEVDRGLGEQFF. The CDR3 coding sequence is TGTGCCAGCAGGGGGATATTCTTGGAAGTGGACAGGGGGCTAGGTGAGCAGTTCTTC.